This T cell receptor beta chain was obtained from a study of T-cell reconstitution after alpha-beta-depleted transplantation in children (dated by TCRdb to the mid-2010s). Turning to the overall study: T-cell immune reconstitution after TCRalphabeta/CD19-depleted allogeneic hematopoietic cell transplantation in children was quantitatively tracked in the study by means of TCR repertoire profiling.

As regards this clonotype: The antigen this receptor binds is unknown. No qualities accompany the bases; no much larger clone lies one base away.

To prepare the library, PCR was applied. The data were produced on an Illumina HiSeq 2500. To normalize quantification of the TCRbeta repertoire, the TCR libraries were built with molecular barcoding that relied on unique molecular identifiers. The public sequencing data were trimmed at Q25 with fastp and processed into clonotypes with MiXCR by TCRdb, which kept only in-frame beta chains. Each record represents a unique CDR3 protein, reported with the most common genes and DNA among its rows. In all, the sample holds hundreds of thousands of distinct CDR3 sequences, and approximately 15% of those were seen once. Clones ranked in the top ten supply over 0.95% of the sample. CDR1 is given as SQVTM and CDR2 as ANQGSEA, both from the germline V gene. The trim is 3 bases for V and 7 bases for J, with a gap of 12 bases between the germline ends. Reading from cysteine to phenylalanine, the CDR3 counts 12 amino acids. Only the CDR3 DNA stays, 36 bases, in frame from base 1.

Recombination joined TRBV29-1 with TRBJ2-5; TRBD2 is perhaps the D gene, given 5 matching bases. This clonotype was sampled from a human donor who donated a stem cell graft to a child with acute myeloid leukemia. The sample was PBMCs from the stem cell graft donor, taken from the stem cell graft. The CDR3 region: CSVELTRGTQYF. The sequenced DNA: TGCAGCGTTGAGTTGACCCGGGGGACCCAGTACTTC.